This TCR beta chain was captured in a study of cytomegalovirus exposure and HLA in healthy donors. PCR primers comprised 60 Vbeta and 13 Jbeta primers. The repertoire was sequenced with immunoSEQ multiplex PCR; TCRdb's copy has only in-frame clones and lacks some. The repertoire holds 200,000 to 250,000 clones, with about 85% as singletons. Note on this clone: Its antigen is not known.

Trimming left V 0 bases short and J 0 bases short, with 10 bases between. The CDR3 is 16 residues long. From germline, CDR1 is SGDLS and CDR2 YYNGEE. Study-wide results and limits: In a later analysis, several top co-occurrence clusters appeared linked to parvovirus B19, influenza, CMV and Epstein-Barr virus.

The TCR originated in a human donor in good health. V and J are TRBV9 and TRBJ1-3; no definite D call. The sequenced sample was PBMCs. CDR3 coding DNA: TGTGCCAGCAGCGTAGAAACCCTAAGCTCTGGAAACACCATATATTTT. Encoded protein: CASSVETLSSGNTIYF. Using reference TRBV9 and TRBJ1-3 for the parts outside the CDR3, the full variable domain is DSGVTQTPKHLITATGQRVTLRCSPRSGDLSVYWYQQSLDQGLQFLIQYYNGEERAKGNILERFSAQQFPDLHSELNLSSLELGDSALYFCASSVETLSSGNTIYFGEGSWLTVV.